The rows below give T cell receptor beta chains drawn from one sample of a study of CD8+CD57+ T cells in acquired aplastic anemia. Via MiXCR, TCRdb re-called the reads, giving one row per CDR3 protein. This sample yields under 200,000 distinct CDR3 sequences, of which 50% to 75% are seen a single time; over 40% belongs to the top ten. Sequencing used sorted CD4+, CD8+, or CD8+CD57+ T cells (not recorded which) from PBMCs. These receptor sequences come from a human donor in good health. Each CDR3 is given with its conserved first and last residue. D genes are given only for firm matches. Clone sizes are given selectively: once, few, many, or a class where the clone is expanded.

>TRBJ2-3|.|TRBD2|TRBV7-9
CASSLEYRGGPSTDTQYF
TGTGCCAGCAGCTTAGAGTACCGGGGGGGGCCTAGCACAGATACGCAGTATTTT
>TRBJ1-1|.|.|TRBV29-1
CSVPGAGMATEAFF
TGCAGCGTCCCCGGGGCGGGTATGGCCACTGAAGCTTTCTTT
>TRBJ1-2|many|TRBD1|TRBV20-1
CSAPGTGTFGGYTF
TGCAGTGCTCCCGGGACAGGGACCTTTGGTGGCTACACCTTC
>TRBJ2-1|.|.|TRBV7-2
CASSLGGGYEQFF
TGTGCCAGCAGCTTAGGCGGCGGGTATGAGCAGTTCTTC
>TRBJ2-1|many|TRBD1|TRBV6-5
CASSRTGDHNEQFF
TGTGCCAGCAGCCGGACAGGGGATCACAATGAGCAGTTCTTC
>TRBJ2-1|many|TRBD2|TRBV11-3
CASSPSSGEGNEQFF
TGTGCCAGCAGCCCTTCGTCTGGGGAGGGCAATGAGCAGTTCTTC
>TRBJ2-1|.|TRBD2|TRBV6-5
CASSYIAGGGNEQFF
TGTGCCAGCAGTTACATAGCGGGAGGTGGCAATGAGCAGTTCTTC
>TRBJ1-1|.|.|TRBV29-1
CSVDQGFEAFF
TGCAGCGTTGACCAGGGGTTTGAAGCTTTCTTT
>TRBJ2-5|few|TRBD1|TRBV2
CASSQEGTGGMETQYF
TGTGCCAGCAGTCAAGAAGGGACAGGGGGCATGGAGACCCAGTACTTC
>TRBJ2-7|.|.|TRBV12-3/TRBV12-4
CASSLRRGEQYF
TGTGCCAGCAGTTTACGAAGAGGCGAGCAGTACTTC
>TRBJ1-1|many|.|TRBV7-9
CASSLSGAVEAFF
TGTGCCAGCAGCTTATCAGGGGCTGTTGAAGCTTTCTTT
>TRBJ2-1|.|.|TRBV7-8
CASSYLRGSSYNEQFF
TGTGCCAGCAGCTATTTGCGGGGTAGCTCCTACAATGAGCAGTTCTTC
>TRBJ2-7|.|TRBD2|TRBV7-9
CASSLSGGTEQYF
TGTGCCAGCAGCTTGAGCGGGGGTACGGAGCAGTACTTC
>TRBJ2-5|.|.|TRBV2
CASAGSYQETQYF
TGTGCCAGCGCCGGGAGCTACCAAGAGACCCAGTACTTC